Listed below are T cell receptor beta chains from one sample, sequenced in a study of blood T cell repertoires in COVID-19. Repertoires were generated with immunoSEQ multiplex PCR, while TCRdb's copy carries only in-frame clones and drops some. The sample lists approximately 480,000 clones; roughly 87% were seen once. The sequenced material came from peripheral blood. The receptors shown here come from a man in his late teens or twenties with COVID-19, enrolled during active disease. Each CDR3 is given with its conserved first and last residue. Each record gives: J gene, D gene, V gene, clone size, CDR3 DNA, CDR3 protein. The D gene is left open where the match is weak. A row's size may be missing; if present it is once, few, many or a size class.

TRBJ2-4	NA	TRBV2	once	TGTGCCAGCAGTGGAGCGAGAGCCAAAAACATTCAGTACTTC	CASSGARAKNIQYF
TRBJ1-6	TRBD1	TRBV7-8	NA	TGTGCCAGCAGCTTAGCCACACAGGGGAGCTCCTATAATTCACCCCTCCACTTT	CASSLATQGSSYNSPLHF
TRBJ2-1	NA	TRBV28	NA	TGTGCCACCCAACCCCATGCGGTCAATGAGCAGTTCTTC	CATQPHAVNEQFF
TRBJ2-1	TRBD2	TRBV18	NA	TGTGCCAGCTCACCACCTTCTAGCGGGACCCGCAATGAGCAGTTCTTC	CASSPPSSGTRNEQFF
TRBJ1-4	NA	TRBV27	few	TGTGCCAGCAGTTTTGGCAGGGCCCCAGCAACTAATGAAAAACTGTTTTTT	CASSFGRAPATNEKLFF
TRBJ2-7	NA	TRBV6-5	NA	TGTGCCTCCTCCCAGGGTCCCCACTACGAGCAGTACTTC	CASSQGPHYEQYF
TRBJ1-2	NA	TRBV6-5	NA	TGTGCCAGCAGTTACTCGATGCCAGGGAAGGGCTACACCTTC	CASSYSMPGKGYTF
TRBJ2-7	NA	TRBV5-4	NA	TGTGCCAGCAGCTTAAGGCCCGGGACTGGTGACTACGAGCAGTACTTC	CASSLRPGTGDYEQYF
TRBJ1-6	TRBD1	TRBV19	NA	TGTGCCAGTAGCCGGGACAGACGCTCTAATTCACCCCTCCACTTT	CASSRDRRSNSPLHF
TRBJ2-1	NA	TRBV4-1	NA	TGCGCCAGCAGCCTTGGAGCGGCGGATGAGCAGTTCTTC	CASSLGAADEQFF
TRBJ2-3	TRBD2	TRBV6-6	NA	TGTGCCAGCAGTACCGGGGGGTTCACAGATACGCAGTATTTT	CASSTGGFTDTQYF
TRBJ1-5	NA	TRBV19	once	TGTGCCAGTAGTATTATGTCACTAAATCAGCCCCAGCATTTT	CASSIMSLNQPQHF
TRBJ1-1	NA	TRBV5-4	NA	TGTGCCAGCAGCTTGGCTGTGAACACTGAAGCTTTCTTT	CASSLAVNTEAFF
TRBJ2-1	NA	TRBV29-1	NA	TGCAGCGTTCAAGGCGGGGGCGCGAGGTTCGATGAGCAGTTCTTC	CSVQGGGARFDEQFF
TRBJ2-1	TRBD2	TRBV24-1	NA	TGTGCCACCAGTGACCACGGGACTAGCGGGAGGCACAATGAGCAGTTCTTC	CATSDHGTSGRHNEQFF
TRBJ2-2	NA	TRBV11-2	NA	TGTGCCAGCAGCCAGGGTCCCAACACCGGGGAGCTGTTTTTT	CASSQGPNTGELFF